What follows are 31 T cell receptor beta chains derived from one specimen sequenced in a study of shared clonotypes between healthy human individuals. The table came from immunoSEQ multiplex PCR; TCRdb's copy has only in-frame clones and leaves some out. This table holds more than 1 million clones, more than 75% found once. The sequencing input was memory CD4+ T cells from PBMCs. Indicated subset: CD45RA-negative fraction. The source of these receptors is a man between 18 and 35 years old in good health. Some clones in this sample may be carry-over from other donors' samples.

This clone was seen a single time. This could be a read error, since a much larger clone is one nucleotide away. This chain connects TRBV7-9 to TRBJ1-2; no clear D. Germline CDR1 and CDR2: SEHNR and FQNEAQ (reference sequence). V lost 1 base, J lost 2 bases, and 2 bases lay in between. CDR3 length: 12 amino acids. CDR3 sequence reads: CASSLDNYGYTF. The DNA of the CDR3 is TGTGCCAGCAGCTTAGACAACTATGGCTACACCTTC.

As concerns this clone: Other nucleotide sequences in the sample specify the same CDR3. The chain is built from TRBV28 and TRBJ1-6; 10 bases fit TRBD1. CDR1 MDHEN and CDR2 SYDVKM come from the germline V gene. There are 15 residues in the CDR3. The junction had 4 bases not matched to a gene; V was cut back by 2 bases and J by 9 bases. CDR3 protein: CASSLGGTGVSPLHF. CDR3 sequence (DNA): TGTGCCAGCAGTTTAGGAGGGACAGGGGTTTCACCCCTCCACTTT.

This chain uses TRBV5-4 with TRBJ2-3, with unresolved D. Germline CDR1 SGHNT, CDR2 YYREEE (reference sequence). The CDR3 is made up of 14 amino acids. Trimming stripped 4 bases from V and 7 bases from J, with 16 bases between. The CDR3 region has the DNA TGTGCCAGCAGCCTGAAAACGGAGTCATATACGCAGTATTTT. Translating it yields CASSLKTESYTQYF. Filled out from reference TRBV5-4 and TRBJ2-3, the complete variable domain reads ETGVTQSPTHLIKTRGQQVTLRCSSQSGHNTVSWYQQALGQGPQFIFQYYREEENGRGNFPPRFSGLQFPNYSSELNVNALELDDSALYLCASSLKTESYTQYFGPGTRLTVL.

This chain connects TRBV28 to TRBJ2-5, with unresolved D. From germline, CDR1 is MDHEN and CDR2 SYDVKM. V lost 2 bases and J lost 4, with 11 bases in between. CDR3 length: 14 amino acids. The CDR3 sequence: CASSLPALTETQYF. The CDR3 nucleotides read TGTGCCAGCAGTTTACCCGCCCTGACAGAGACCCAGTACTTC.

There are a few counts of this clone. This chain links TRBV5-1 with TRBJ1-6; D gene uncertain. V was clipped by 6 bases and J by 5 bases, with 15 bases between them. This CDR3 is built from 15 residues. Germline lookup yields CDR1 SGHRS and CDR2 YFSETQ. The CDR3, as DNA: TGCGCCAGCATGTTGGGCGGTCCGGATAATTCACCCCTCCACTTT. Translating gives CASMLGGPDNSPLHF.

This chain connects TRBV4-3 to TRBJ2-7, with no clear D. V dropped 0 bases and J dropped 5 bases, with 17 bases sitting between them. This CDR3 has 16 residues. Germline CDR1 reads LGHNA; CDR2 reads YSLEER. The CDR3 is CASSQDRPTGSHEQYF. The DNA of the CDR3 is TGCGCCAGCAGCCAAGATAGGCCTACTGGATCCCACGAGCAGTACTTC.

This sequence joins TRBV2 and TRBJ2-3, with 7 bases lining up with TRBD2. With 5 bases clipped from V and 3 bases from J, the junction kept 5 bases outside the gene matches. CDR1 and CDR2 (germline): SNHLY, FYNNEI. The length of the CDR3 is 14 residues. CDR3 nucleotides: TGTGCCAGCAGTCAGTCCGGGAGGACAGATACGCAGTATTTT. It codes for CASSQSGRTDTQYF. The whole variable domain, remainder taken from reference TRBV2 and TRBJ2-3, is EPEVTQTPSHQVTQMGQEVILRCVPISNHLYFYWYRQILGQKVEFLVSFYNNEISEKSEIFDDQFSVERPDGSNFTLKIRSTKLEDSAMYFCASSQSGRTDTQYFGPGTRLTVL.

As DNA, the CDR3 is TGTGCCAGCAGCCCAACCCAGGGTACTGAAGCTTTCTTT. This encodes CASSPTQGTEAFF. This chain connects TRBV7-2 to TRBJ1-1; perhaps TRBD1 as D (5 bases). Germline V gene sequence: CDR1 SGHTA, CDR2 FQGNSA. V was cut by 5 bases and J by 5 bases, with 12 bases left in between. This CDR3 is built from 13 residues.

CDR3 protein: CASSPDGRLAVHEQYF. CDR3 nucleotides: TGTGCCAGCAGCCCGGATGGGAGACTAGCAGTACACGAGCAGTACTTC. The chain recombines TRBV7-9 with TRBJ2-7; 7 bases agree with TRBD2. Germline lookup yields CDR1 SEHNR and CDR2 FQNEAQ (reference sequence). The CDR3 extends over 16 amino acids. V dropped 5 bases and J dropped 5; count of bases not matched to a gene: 15.

There are a few counts of this clone. V usage is TRBV7-3 and J usage is TRBJ2-7, with D possibly being TRBD1 (5 bases). Looked up from germline, CDR1 is SGHTA and CDR2 is FQGTGA. V gave up 5 bases and J gave up 2 bases, with 16 bases separating them. The CDR3 is made up of 15 amino acids. The CDR3 spells CASSPDRSSTYEQYF. For the CDR3, the DNA is TGTGCCAGCAGCCCCGACAGATCCTCCACCTACGAGCAGTACTTC.

The gene calls are TRBV6-5 and TRBJ1-1, with 7 bases matching TRBD1. V lost 5 bases, J lost 5 bases, and 5 bases stayed unmatched. CDR1 is MNHEY, CDR2 SVGAGI, per germline. CDR3 size: 13 residues. The CDR3 loop reads CASSIDRVTEAFF. The CDR3 bases are TGTGCCAGCAGTATTGACAGGGTTACTGAAGCTTTCTTT.

V gene TRBV7-2 combines with J gene TRBJ2-3; unclear D gene. The CDR3 length is 14 residues. V was cut by 1 base and J by 3 bases, with 8 bases left in between. The germline CDR1 and CDR2 sequences are SGHTA and FQGNSA. The CDR3 reads CASSLGATTDTQYF. CDR3 bases: TGTGCCAGCAGCTTAGGAGCAACGACAGATACGCAGTATTTT.

There are a few counts of this clone. The chain couples TRBV7-2 to TRBJ2-2; D remains ambiguous. CDR1 and CDR2 from the germline V gene are SGHTA and FQGNSA. The V and J ends lost 9 bases and 0 bases respectively, with 11 bases between them. The CDR3 consists of 14 residues. The CDR3 here is CARDTYTNTGELFF. The CDR3 bases are TGTGCCAGAGACACCTACACGAACACCGGGGAGCTGTTTTTT.

V usage is TRBV19 and J usage is TRBJ2-3, with D possibly matching TRBD2 (6 bases). The CDR3 contains 12 residues. Germline V gene lookup returns CDR1 LNHDA and CDR2 SQIVND (reference sequence). V dropped 6 bases and J dropped 5 bases, with 9 bases sitting between them. The CDR3 DNA reads as TGTGCCAGTAGGGAGGGCCGAGATACGCAGTATTTT. Translated, it gives CASREGRDTQYF.

The chain couples TRBV4-2 to TRBJ1-2, with a possible D match to TRBD1 (6 bases). V was pared by 0 bases and J by 8 bases, with 19 bases between. The CDR3 length is 16 residues. Germline V gene lookup returns CDR1 LGHNA and CDR2 YNFKEQ. The CDR3 protein is CASSQEQGRNAGGYTF. The CDR3 DNA follows: TGTGCCAGCAGCCAAGAACAGGGAAGGAACGCCGGGGGCTACACCTTC.

This clone was counted a single time. This chain uses TRBV6-1 with TRBJ2-3, with 7 bases that match TRBD2. Germline-derived CDR1 and CDR2 are MNHNS and SASEGT. V was clipped by 2 bases and J by 7 bases; unmatched bases: 12. The CDR3 extends over 16 amino acids. Written as DNA, the CDR3 is TGTGCCAGCAGTGAACTTCCGCGGGAGACCAGGAATACGCAGTATTTT. Protein: CASSELPRETRNTQYF.

The chain combines TRBV28 with TRBJ2-7; TRBD1 might be the D (8 bases). CDR3 length equals 15 residues. Trimming pared 6 bases from V and 3 bases from J, leaving 18 bases between. Per germline, CDR1 MDHEN and CDR2 SYDVKM. The CDR3 here is CASSLTGEGYYEQYF. In DNA form, the CDR3 reads TGTGCCAGCAGCCTGACAGGGGAGGGTTACTACGAGCAGTACTTC.

This rearrangement joins TRBV19 to TRBJ2-3; the D gene is possibly TRBD2 (7 bases). Trimming pared 6 bases from V and 5 bases from J, leaving 15 bases between. Germline assignment: CDR1 LNHDA and CDR2 SQIVND (reference sequence). This CDR3 is 14 amino acids long. This CDR3 reads CASRQRGGGDTQYF. The CDR3 nucleotides read TGTGCCAGTAGGCAAAGGGGAGGGGGAGATACGCAGTATTTT. Full variable domain (remainder filled in from reference TRBV19 and TRBJ2-3): DGGITQSPKYLFRKEGQNVTLSCEQNLNHDAMYWYRQDPGQGLRLIYYSQIVNDFQKGDIAEGYSVSREKKESFPLTVTSAQKNPTAFYLCASRQRGGGDTQYFGPGTRLTVL.

This clone was seen more than once but under ten times. The same CDR3 also results from other DNA sequences found in this sample. The rearrangement joins TRBV28 to TRBJ2-7; unclear D gene. The CDR3 spans 12 residues. Germline CDR1 MDHEN, CDR2 SYDVKM. V was cut by 5 bases and J by 5 bases, with 10 bases left in between. DNA of the CDR3: TGTGCCAGCAGTCCACATTTGCACGAGCAGTACTTC. Translating gives CASSPHLHEQYF.

V and J are TRBV6-1 and TRBJ2-3; 7 bases line up with TRBD1. This CDR3 is 14 amino acids long. The V segment lost 6 bases and the J segment 3 bases; nucleotides outside the gene matches: 6. Germline V CDR1 and CDR2: MNHNS, SASEGT. Here the CDR3 reads CASSRGFGTDTQYF. The CDR3, as DNA: TGTGCCAGCAGCAGGGGGTTTGGAACAGATACGCAGTATTTT.

The V and J genes are TRBV10-1 and TRBJ1-4, with D possibly TRBD1 on 5 matching bases. V lost 8 bases and J 10 bases, leaving 8 bases between the germline ends. Germline CDR1 and CDR2: WNHNN and SYGVQD (reference sequence). The CDR3 contains 10 residues. The CDR3 spells CASVGGKLFF. The DNA of the CDR3 is TGCGCCAGCGTGGGGGGAAAACTGTTTTTT.

This clone was counted only a few times. This rearrangement joins TRBV9 to TRBJ2-7; 8 bases map to TRBD2. Germline CDR1 and CDR2: SGDLS and YYNGEE. V lost 0 bases, J lost 3 bases, and 5 bases stayed unmatched. The CDR3 consists of 15 residues. The CDR3 is CASSVDAGGNYEQYF. The CDR3 DNA is TGTGCCAGCAGCGTAGACGCGGGGGGAAACTACGAGCAGTACTTC.

This chain connects TRBV28 to TRBJ2-5, with D unclear. V lost 6 bases, J lost 8 bases, and 13 bases lay in between. Germline V gene data show CDR1 as MDHEN and CDR2 as SYDVKM. This CDR3 contains 12 residues. This chain's CDR3 is CASSPGPATQYF. In DNA form, the CDR3 reads TGTGCCAGCAGCCCTGGACCGGCAACCCAGTACTTC.

V gene TRBV5-4 combines with J gene TRBJ1-2, with 8 bases fitting TRBD1. The CDR3 loop spans 16 amino acids. Per germline, CDR1 SGHNT and CDR2 YYREEE (reference sequence). The V gene end was trimmed by 4 bases and the J gene end by 5 bases; junction bases not matched to a gene: 13. This CDR3 is CASSREYGQGVYGYTF. As DNA, the CDR3 is TGTGCCAGCAGCCGCGAGTATGGACAGGGAGTGTATGGCTACACCTTC.

The chain recombines TRBV5-4 with TRBJ2-5, with 12 bases aligning to TRBD2. CDR1 is SGHNT, CDR2 YYREEE, per germline (reference sequence). The CDR3 sequence is 16 residues long. The trim removed 4 bases at V and 2 bases at J, leaving 6 bases unmatched. The CDR3 nucleotides are TGTGCCAGCAGCGCTCGACTAGCGGGAGCGCAAGAGACCCAGTACTTC. This codes for CASSARLAGAQETQYF.

The chain recombines TRBV5-1 with TRBJ2-5, with D possibly TRBD1 on 6 matching bases. The V gene's germline CDR1 is SGHRS and CDR2 YFSETQ. The CDR3 is 13 amino acids. The germline V and J ends were trimmed by 4 bases and 4 bases, with 11 bases remaining between them. The CDR3 loop reads CASSDQGPETQYF. In DNA, the CDR3 is TGCGCCAGCAGCGACCAGGGGCCAGAGACCCAGTACTTC.

This sequence joins TRBV27 and TRBJ1-5; TRBD1 aligns across 11 bases. V trimming: 10 bases; J trimming: 2 bases; junction bases outside the gene matches: 13. This CDR3 comprises 17 residues. Germline V gene lookup returns CDR1 MNHEY and CDR2 SMNVEV (reference sequence). The CDR3 region has the DNA TGTGCCAACCAACCGGGACAGGGGGGATGCGGCAATCAGCCCCAGCATTTT. This gives the protein CANQPGQGGCGNQPQHF.

The chain joins TRBV5-1 to TRBJ2-3; a possible D gene is TRBD1 (6 bases). Germline-derived CDR1 and CDR2 are SGHRS and YFSETQ. The length of the CDR3 is 14 residues. Deletions cut 4 bases from V and 7 bases from J, with 16 bases between. CDR3 loop: CASSPTTGLHTQYF. The DNA of the CDR3 is TGCGCCAGCAGCCCAACGACAGGACTTCATACGCAGTATTTT.

Of note for this clone: This sample also contains other DNA sequences that code for the same CDR3. V and J are TRBV28 and TRBJ2-7, with D possibly TRBD2 on 6 matching bases. Trimming took 6 bases from V and 1 from J, leaving 10 bases between them. This CDR3 contains 13 residues. Germline V lookup: CDR1 MDHEN, CDR2 SYDVKM. CDR3 nucleotides: TGTGCCAGCAGCCGCGGAGGGTCCTACGAGCAGTACTTC. Protein product: CASSRGGSYEQYF.

V is TRBV11-1 and J is TRBJ2-5; a weak D match, TRBD2 (5 bases). CDR3 length: 13 amino acids. The germline V and J ends were trimmed by 0 bases and 5 bases, with 7 bases remaining between them. CDR1 and CDR2 from the germline V gene are SGHAT and FQDESV (reference sequence). CDR3 amino acids: CASSLAGVETQYF. The CDR3 DNA reads as TGTGCCAGCAGCTTAGCGGGAGTGGAGACCCAGTACTTC.

The V and J genes are TRBV6-1 and TRBJ2-1; D not certain. Germline CDR1 and CDR2: MNHNS and SASEGT. The V end lost 6 bases, the J end lost 6 bases, and 12 bases lay between the germline ends. The CDR3 runs 13 residues. CDR3 in DNA: TGTGCCAGCAGGGAGACCTGGAGCAATGAGCAGTTCTTC. Its translation: CASRETWSNEQFF.